This T cell receptor (beta chain) comes out of a study of T cell responses to AZD1222 COVID-19 vaccine. CDR1 MNHEY and CDR2 SVGEGT come from the germline V gene. The CDR3 is made up of 15 amino acids. Trimming cost V 3 bases and J 0 bases, with 11 bases left between them. Produced via immunoSEQ multiplex PCR; TCRdb's table is partial and in-frame only. The table lists some 150,000 clones, under 95% of them singletons, with approximately 2.1% in the top ten. The chain combines TRBV6-2 or TRBV6-3 with TRBJ2-5, with a weak D call TRBD1 (6 bases). The sample consisted of peripheral blood, taken on day 0 of AZD1222 vaccination. The sequence derives from an adult in good health. The CDR3 region has the DNA TGTGCCAGCAGTTATCTCTGGACAGACCAAGAGACCCAGTACTTC. Amino acid sequence: CASSYLWTDQETQYF.